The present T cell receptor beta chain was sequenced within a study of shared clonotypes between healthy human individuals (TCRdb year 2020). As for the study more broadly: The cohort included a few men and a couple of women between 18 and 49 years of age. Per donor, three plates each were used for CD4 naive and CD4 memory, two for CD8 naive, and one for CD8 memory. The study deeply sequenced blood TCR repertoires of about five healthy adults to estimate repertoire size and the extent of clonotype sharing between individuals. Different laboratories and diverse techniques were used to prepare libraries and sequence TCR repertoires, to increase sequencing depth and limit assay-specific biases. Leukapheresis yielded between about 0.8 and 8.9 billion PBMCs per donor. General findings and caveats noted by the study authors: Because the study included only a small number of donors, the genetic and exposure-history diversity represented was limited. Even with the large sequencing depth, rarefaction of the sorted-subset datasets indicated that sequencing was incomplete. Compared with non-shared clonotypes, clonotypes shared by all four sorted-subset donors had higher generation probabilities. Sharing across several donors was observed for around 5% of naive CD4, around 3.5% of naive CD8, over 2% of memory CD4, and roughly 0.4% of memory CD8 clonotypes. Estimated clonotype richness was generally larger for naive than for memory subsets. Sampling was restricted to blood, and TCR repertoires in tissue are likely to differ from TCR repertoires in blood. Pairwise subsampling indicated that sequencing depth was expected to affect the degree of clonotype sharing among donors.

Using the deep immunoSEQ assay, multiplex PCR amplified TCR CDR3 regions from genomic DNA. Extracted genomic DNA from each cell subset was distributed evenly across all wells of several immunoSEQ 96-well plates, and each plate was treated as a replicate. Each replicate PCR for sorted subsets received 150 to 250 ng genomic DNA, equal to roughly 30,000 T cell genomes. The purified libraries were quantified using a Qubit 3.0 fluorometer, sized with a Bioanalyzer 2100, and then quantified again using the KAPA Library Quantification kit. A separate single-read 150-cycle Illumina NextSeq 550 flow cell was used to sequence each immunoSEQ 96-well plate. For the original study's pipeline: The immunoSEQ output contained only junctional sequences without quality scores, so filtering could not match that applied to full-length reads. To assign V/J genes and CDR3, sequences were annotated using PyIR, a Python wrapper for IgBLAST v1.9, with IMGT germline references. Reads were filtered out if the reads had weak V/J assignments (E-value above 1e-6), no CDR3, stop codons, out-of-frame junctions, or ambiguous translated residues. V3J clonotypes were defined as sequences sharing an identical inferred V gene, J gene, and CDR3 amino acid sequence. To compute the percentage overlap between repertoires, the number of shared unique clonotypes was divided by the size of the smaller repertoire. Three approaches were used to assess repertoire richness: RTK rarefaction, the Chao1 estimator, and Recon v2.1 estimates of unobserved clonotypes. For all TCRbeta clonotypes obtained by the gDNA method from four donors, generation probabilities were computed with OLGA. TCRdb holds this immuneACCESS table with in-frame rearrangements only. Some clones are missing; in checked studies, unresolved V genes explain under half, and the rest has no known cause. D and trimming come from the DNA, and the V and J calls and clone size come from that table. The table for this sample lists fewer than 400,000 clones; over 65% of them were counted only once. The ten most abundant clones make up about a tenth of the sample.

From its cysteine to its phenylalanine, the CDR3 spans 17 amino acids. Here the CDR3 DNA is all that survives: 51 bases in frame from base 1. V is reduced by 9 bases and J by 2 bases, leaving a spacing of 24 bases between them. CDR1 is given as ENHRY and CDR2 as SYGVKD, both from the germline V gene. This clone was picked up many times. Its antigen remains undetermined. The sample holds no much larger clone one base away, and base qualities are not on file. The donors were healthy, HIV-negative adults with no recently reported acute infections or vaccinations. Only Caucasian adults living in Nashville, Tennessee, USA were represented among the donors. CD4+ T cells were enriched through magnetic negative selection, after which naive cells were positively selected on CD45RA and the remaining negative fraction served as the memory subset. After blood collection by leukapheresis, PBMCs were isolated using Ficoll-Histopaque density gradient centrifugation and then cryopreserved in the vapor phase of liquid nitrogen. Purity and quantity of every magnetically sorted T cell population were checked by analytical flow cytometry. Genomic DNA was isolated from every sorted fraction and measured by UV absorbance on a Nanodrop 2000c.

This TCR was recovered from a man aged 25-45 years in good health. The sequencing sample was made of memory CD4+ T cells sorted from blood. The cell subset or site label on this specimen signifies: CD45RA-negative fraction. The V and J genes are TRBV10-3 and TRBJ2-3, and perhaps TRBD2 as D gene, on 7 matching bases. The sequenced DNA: TGTGCCATTCGGGGGGCCGTGGGGAGGGCGGCCACAGATACGCAGTATTTT. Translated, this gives CAIRGAVGRAATDTQYF.